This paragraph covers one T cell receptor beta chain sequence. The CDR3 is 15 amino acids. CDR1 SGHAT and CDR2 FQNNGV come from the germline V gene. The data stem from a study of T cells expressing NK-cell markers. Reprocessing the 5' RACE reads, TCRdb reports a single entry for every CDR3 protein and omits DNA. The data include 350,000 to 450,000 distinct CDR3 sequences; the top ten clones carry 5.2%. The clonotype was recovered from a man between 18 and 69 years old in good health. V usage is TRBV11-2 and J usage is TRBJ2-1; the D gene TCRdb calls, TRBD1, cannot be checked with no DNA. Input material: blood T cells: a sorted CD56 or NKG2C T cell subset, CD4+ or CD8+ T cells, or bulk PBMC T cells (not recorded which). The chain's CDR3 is CASSLVGTTYNEQFF. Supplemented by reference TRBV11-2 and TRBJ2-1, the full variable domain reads EAGVAQSPRYKIIEKRQSVAFWCNPISGHATLYWYQQILGQGPKLLIQFQNNGVVDDSQLPKDRFSAERLKGVDSTLKIQPAKLEDSAVYLCASSLVGTTYNEQFFGPGTRLTVL.